This TCR beta chain was obtained from a study of spatial heterogeneity in lung cancer. Overall study: Each unique TCR and UMI combination was seen more than ten times on average in raw reads. The study, taken as a whole, reports: Tumoral mutation counts were tracked by counts of expanded intratumoral alpha and beta TCRs.

Regarding time point: sample taken at primary tumor resection. The donors, about 74 patients with untreated early-stage non-small cell lung cancer, provided the samples. Without sorting, whole RNA was sequenced from tumor, nontumor lung or frozen PBMC. Ten or more counts support this clonotype. As yet, its antigen is unknown. This beta chain came through as a stray read in a library set up for alpha chains, and its size says little. The CDR3 has 12 amino acids. V was pared by 3 bases and J by 4 bases, with 7 bases between. TCRdb re-called the 5' RACE reads with MiXCR, one entry per CDR3 protein. Among under 12,000 distinct CDR3 sequences listed, approximately 4.7% were seen once.

Sequencing was performed on lung tumor tissue, taken at surgery. The sequence was collected from a male donor with early-stage non-small cell lung cancer. This chain links TRBV12-3 or TRBV12-4 with TRBJ2-7; D unresolved. The CDR3 sequence is CASSFLVYEQYF. In nucleotides, the CDR3 is TGTGCCAGCAGTTTCTTGGTTTACGAGCAGTACTTC.